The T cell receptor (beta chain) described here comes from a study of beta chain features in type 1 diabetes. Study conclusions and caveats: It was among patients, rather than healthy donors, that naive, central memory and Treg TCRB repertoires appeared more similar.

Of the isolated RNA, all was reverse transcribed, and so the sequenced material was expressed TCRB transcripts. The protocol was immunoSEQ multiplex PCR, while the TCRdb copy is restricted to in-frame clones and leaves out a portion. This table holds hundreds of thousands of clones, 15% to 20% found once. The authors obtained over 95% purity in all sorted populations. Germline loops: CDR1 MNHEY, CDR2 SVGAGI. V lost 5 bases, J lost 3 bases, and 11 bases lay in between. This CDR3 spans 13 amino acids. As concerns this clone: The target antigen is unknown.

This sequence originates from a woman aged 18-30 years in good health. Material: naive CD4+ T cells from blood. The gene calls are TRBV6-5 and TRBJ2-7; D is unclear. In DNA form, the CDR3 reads TGTGCCAGCAGTCACGGGCCACACTACGAGCAGTACTTC. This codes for CASSHGPHYEQYF.